This entry lists 32 T cell receptor beta chains sequenced from one sample in a study of blood T cell repertoires in COVID-19. Method: immunoSEQ multiplex PCR; TCRdb's copy keeps in-frame clones and lacks some. In the table there are 15,000 to 20,000 clones, 80% to 95% of which are singletons. Sequencing was done on a sample of peripheral blood. The receptors originated from a woman between 50 and 59 years old with active COVID-19.

The chain's CDR3 is CASSVRGDEQFF. CDR3 DNA: TGCGCCAGCAGCGTTAGAGGAGATGAGCAGTTCTTC. J is TRBJ2-1 and V is TRBV5-1; unclear D gene. The CDR3 sequence is 12 residues long. With 4 bases removed from V and 8 bases from J, the gap between germline ends came to 10 bases. Germline lookup yields CDR1 SGHRS and CDR2 YFSETQ.

This clone came up once. The chain couples TRBV2 to TRBJ2-2, with TRBD1 matching over 9 bases. This CDR3 has 13 residues. The junction had 3 bases not matched to a gene; V was cut back by 6 bases and J by 7 bases. Germline loops: CDR1 SNHLY, CDR2 FYNNEI. The CDR3 nucleotides read TGTGCCAGCAGGGGACAGGGTAACGGGGAGCTGTTTTTT. Its protein is CASRGQGNGELFF.

This chain connects TRBV15 to TRBJ1-2, with D perhaps matching TRBD1 (5 bases). CDR3 length: 14 amino acids. V lost 3 bases to trimming and J lost 4 bases, with 12 bases between them. The germline CDR1 and CDR2 sequences are LNHNV and YYDKDF (reference sequence). The CDR3 sequence: CATSSLIQGYGYTF. In DNA form, the CDR3 reads TGTGCCACCAGCAGTTTAATCCAGGGCTATGGCTACACCTTC.

This clone is large by share. V gene TRBV4-1 combines with J gene TRBJ1-2, with TRBD1 identical over 7 bases. The V and J ends lost 2 bases and 7 bases, in that order; junction bases with no gene match: 7. CDR3 length: 14 residues. CDR1 is MGHRA and CDR2 is YSYEKL in the germline V gene. CDR3 sequence reads: CASSQSGDSGGYTF. CDR3 nucleotide sequence: TGCGCCAGCAGCCAAAGTGGGGACAGTGGTGGCTACACCTTC.

The CDR3 protein is CASSVGDRGDEQYF. In nucleotides, the CDR3 is TGTGCCAGCAGCGTCGGAGACAGGGGGGACGAGCAGTACTTC. The rearrangement links TRBV9 to TRBJ2-7; 9 bases are a match to TRBD1. J was trimmed by 5 bases and V by 2 bases; bases with no gene match: 5. Germline V gene data show CDR1 as SGDLS and CDR2 as YYNGEE. This CDR3 has 14 amino acids.

V usage is TRBV27 and J usage is TRBJ2-3; a weak D match, TRBD1 (5 bases). The CDR3 totals 13 residues. CDR1 MNHEY and CDR2 SMNVEV come from the germline V gene (reference sequence). V was clipped by 5 bases and J by 2 bases, with 8 bases between them. The DNA of the CDR3 is TGTGCCAGCAGTCAGGGTTACACAGATACGCAGTATTTT. It yields the protein CASSQGYTDTQYF.

The chain joins TRBV5-1 to TRBJ2-1; a weak D match, TRBD1 (5 bases). With 7 bases removed from V and 9 bases from J, the gap between germline ends came to 17 bases. Germline V gene sequence: CDR1 SGHRS, CDR2 YFSETQ. CDR3 length: 13 residues. DNA of the CDR3: TGCGCCAGCGCAAAGACAGCCGACGGTGAGCAGTTCTTC. It yields the protein CASAKTADGEQFF. The whole variable domain, remainder taken from reference TRBV5-1 and TRBJ2-1, is KAGVTQTPRYLIKTRGQQVTLSCSPISGHRSVSWYQQTPGQGLQFLFEYFSETQRNKGNFPGRFSGRQFSNSRSEMNVSTLELGDSALYLCASAKTADGEQFFGPGTRLTVL.

This chain joins TRBV7-8 and TRBJ2-5; D unclear. The CDR3 runs 13 residues. V gave up 1 base and J gave up 5 bases, with 8 bases separating them. Per the germline V gene, CDR1 is SGHVS and CDR2 is FQNEAQ. In DNA, the CDR3 is TGTGCCAGCAGCTTAGGACTGGTCGAGACCCAGTACTTC. Its translation is CASSLGLVETQYF.

The gene calls are TRBV7-2 and TRBJ2-3, with TRBD1 matching 9 bases. Germline CDR1 is SGHTA and CDR2 is FQGNSA. V shed 5 bases, J shed 2 bases, and the junction held 8 bases outside the gene matches. The CDR3 consists of 16 residues. The CDR3 is CASSRGTGRITDTQYF. In DNA form, the CDR3 reads TGTGCCAGCAGCCGCGGGACAGGGCGTATCACAGATACGCAGTATTTT. The full variable domain, its missing parts supplied by reference TRBV7-2 and TRBJ2-3, is GAGVSQSPSNKVTEKGKDVELRCDPISGHTALYWYRQSLGQGLEFLIYFQGNSAPDKSGLPSDRFSAERTGGSVSTLTIQRTQQEDSAVYLCASSRGTGRITDTQYFGPGTRLTVL.

This chain connects TRBV20-1 to TRBJ1-5; D remains ambiguous. V lost 3 bases and J lost 0, with 12 bases in between. The CDR3 has 15 residues. Germline CDR1 and CDR2: DFQATT and SNEGSKA (reference sequence). The CDR3 loop is CSASPAVYSNQPQHF. The CDR3 region has the DNA TGCAGTGCTAGTCCGGCGGTCTATAGCAATCAGCCCCAGCATTTT.

This chain links TRBV18 with TRBJ2-2; maybe TRBD1 (6 bases). V gave up 1 base and J gave up 6 bases, with 18 bases separating them. The germline CDR1 and CDR2 sequences are KGHSH and LQKENI. The CDR3 sequence is 17 residues long. The CDR3 region is CASSPLNREEPSGELFF. In DNA, the CDR3 is TGTGCCAGCTCACCACTAAACAGGGAAGAACCTTCCGGGGAGCTGTTTTTT.

The V and J genes are TRBV5-4 and TRBJ1-2, with 7 bases matching TRBD1. CDR3 length equals 14 residues. V trimming: 4 bases; J trimming: 4 bases; junction bases outside the gene matches: 7. Germline CDR1 is SGHNT and CDR2 is YYREEE (reference sequence). CDR3 region: CASSQDRTSYGYTF. CDR3 sequence (DNA): TGTGCCAGCAGCCAGGACAGGACTTCCTATGGCTACACCTTC.

This chain uses TRBV25-1 with TRBJ2-5, with D maybe TRBD1 (6 bases). This CDR3 is 16 amino acids long. V shed 1 base and J shed 1 base, with 13 bases lying between them. Per germline, CDR1 MGHDK and CDR2 SYGVNS. The CDR3 DNA follows: TGTGCCAGCAGTGAATTTCGGACAGCTGTCCAAGAGACCCAGTACTTC. It encodes CASSEFRTAVQETQYF.

The chain couples TRBV28 to TRBJ2-1; TRBD1 agrees at 10 bases. The CDR3 contains 12 residues. Germline V gene lookup returns CDR1 MDHEN and CDR2 SYDVKM. V lost 9 bases to trimming and J lost 7 bases; unmatched junction nucleotides: 3. CDR3 sequence reads: CASRQGANEQFF. The CDR3 DNA sequence: TGTGCCAGTCGACAGGGGGCGAATGAGCAGTTCTTC.

This chain joins TRBV12-3 or TRBV12-4 and TRBJ2-2; unclear D gene. Trimming cost V 8 bases and J 6 bases, with 7 bases left between them. The CDR3 runs 11 residues. CDR3 bases: TGTGCCAGCCGTAGTGCCGGGGAGCTGTTTTTT. This translates into CASRSAGELFF.

The rearrangement uses TRBV28 and TRBJ2-7; 7 bases line up with TRBD2. The trim removed 5 bases at V and 2 bases at J, leaving 9 bases unmatched. Germline-derived CDR1 and CDR2 are MDHEN and SYDVKM. The CDR3 sequence is 15 residues long. CDR3 residues: CASSIPGRATYEQYF. CDR3 coding DNA: TGTGCCAGCAGTATCCCGGGGAGGGCCACCTACGAGCAGTACTTC.

CDR3 coding DNA: TGTGCCAGCAGCGGATGGGCTAGCGGGGTGGCCGGGAAGACCCAGTACTTC. Amino acid sequence: CASSGWASGVAGKTQYF. This chain joins TRBV13 and TRBJ2-5; 9 nucleotides match TRBD2. The CDR3 totals 17 residues. V was pared by 5 bases and J by 6 bases, with 16 bases of the junction left unmatched. The germline V gene encodes CDR1 PRHDT and CDR2 FYEKMQ (reference sequence).

The chain links TRBV5-6 to TRBJ1-3; 8 nucleotides line up with TRBD1. V lost 4 bases and J lost 0; bases outside the gene matches: 6. CDR1 is SGHDT, CDR2 YYEEEE, per germline. The CDR3 is 16 residues long. The DNA for the CDR3 is TGTGCCAGCAGCCCCCGGGACAGGAGCTCTGGAAACACCATATATTTT. This translates into CASSPRDRSSGNTIYF.

This rearrangement joins TRBV5-1 to TRBJ2-1, with 9 bases identical to TRBD2. Unmatched junction bases numbered 7, after V lost 0 bases and J lost 9 bases. This CDR3 is 15 amino acids long. In germline, CDR1 is SGHRS, CDR2 YFSETQ. CDR3 in amino acids: CASSLAVEREAEQFF. CDR3 bases: TGCGCCAGCAGCTTGGCTGTGGAGCGGGAGGCTGAGCAGTTCTTC. Full variable domain (outside the CDR3, taken from reference TRBV5-1 and TRBJ2-1): KAGVTQTPRYLIKTRGQQVTLSCSPISGHRSVSWYQQTPGQGLQFLFEYFSETQRNKGNFPGRFSGRQFSNSRSEMNVSTLELGDSALYLCASSLAVEREAEQFFGPGTRLTVL.

The rearrangement joins TRBV5-1 to TRBJ1-2; 7 positions match TRBD1. The CDR3 length is 17 residues. Germline CDR1 and CDR2: SGHRS and YFSETQ. The V and J ends lost 6 bases and 3 bases, in that order; junction bases with no gene match: 17. The CDR3 coding sequence is TGCGCCAGCACTATTACAGGGGAATCGCGGGAAGACTATGGCTACACCTTC. It encodes CASTITGESREDYGYTF.

V gene TRBV12-3 or TRBV12-4 combines with J gene TRBJ2-4; D unclear. CDR3 length: 12 amino acids. V was shortened by 1 base and J by 7 bases, with 5 bases between the two germline ends. The CDR3 loop reads CASSLGLNIQYF. CDR3 nucleotides: TGTGCCAGCAGTTTAGGGCTGAACATTCAGTACTTC.

The V call is TRBV5-4, the J call TRBJ2-5; the match to TRBD2 covers 11 bases. Germline V lookup: CDR1 SGHNT, CDR2 YYREEE (reference sequence). The ends lost 3 bases at V and 2 bases at J; junction bases unmatched: 3. The length of the CDR3 is 15 residues. CDR3 loop: CASSSGTSGQETQYF. In DNA form, the CDR3 reads TGTGCCAGCAGCTCCGGGACTAGCGGTCAAGAGACCCAGTACTTC.

The V and J genes are TRBV6-5 and TRBJ1-5; D remains unclear. The ends were cut back, 6 bases at V and 0 bases at J, with 12 bases in the middle. The CDR3 loop spans 15 amino acids. CDR1 is MNHEY and CDR2 is SVGAGI in the germline V gene. The CDR3: CASRDRGSSNQPQHF. The DNA of the CDR3 is TGTGCCAGCAGGGATCGGGGTTCTAGCAATCAGCCCCAGCATTTT.

V is TRBV13 and J is TRBJ2-5; D is unresolved. The V end was cut by 4 bases, the J end by 5 bases, with 8 bases between. The CDR3 has 12 residues. CDR1 is PRHDT and CDR2 is FYEKMQ in the germline V gene (reference sequence). CDR3 residues: CASSSTVETQYF. The CDR3 DNA reads TGTGCCAGCAGCTCAACTGTGGAGACCCAGTACTTC.

The rearrangement links TRBV5-1 to TRBJ2-2, with TRBD1 as a possible D gene (6 bases). This CDR3 spans 16 amino acids. Per the germline V gene, CDR1 is SGHRS and CDR2 is YFSETQ. Trimming left V 0 bases short and J 0 bases short, with 9 bases between. The CDR3 sequence: CASSLEGHSNTGELFF. CDR3 nucleotide sequence: TGCGCCAGCAGCTTGGAGGGACATTCGAACACCGGGGAGCTGTTTTTT.

The gene calls are TRBV16 and TRBJ2-1; the D is unclear. The germline V gene encodes CDR1 KGHSY and CDR2 FQNENV. Trimming stripped 8 bases from V and 5 bases from J, with 10 bases between. The CDR3 has 12 residues. CDR3 nucleotides: TGTGCCAGCCGAGACTTCAACAATGAGCAGTTCTTC. This codes for CASRDFNNEQFF.

For this clone: Relative to the germline gene, one junction end is altered; a read error may explain this. The V and J genes are TRBV5-1 and TRBJ2-2; D is possibly TRBD2 (5 bases). CDR3 size: 18 residues. The germline CDR1 and CDR2 sequences are SGHRS and YFSETQ. The CDR3 spells CASSTRAGATTNTRELFF. DNA for the CDR3: TGCGCCAGCAGCACCCGGGCAGGCGCGACTACCAACACCAGGGAGCTGTTTTTT.

This chain links TRBV7-9 with TRBJ1-1; 11 nucleotides align to TRBD1. The CDR3 has 15 residues. V shed 4 bases and J 3 bases; nucleotides not matched to a gene: 4. Per the germline V gene, CDR1 is SEHNR and CDR2 is FQNEAQ (reference sequence). In nucleotides, the CDR3 is TGTGCCAGCAGCTCCGGACAGGGGGCGGACACTGAAGCTTTCTTT. This translates into CASSSGQGADTEAFF.

The chain combines TRBV24-1 with TRBJ2-3; no clear D gene. CDR1 KGHDR and CDR2 SFDVKD come from the germline V gene. The CDR3 has 15 amino acids. V was shortened by 3 bases and J by 2 bases, with 11 bases between the two germline ends. CDR3 in amino acids: CATSDPRRVTDTQYF. The DNA of the CDR3 is TGTGCCACCAGTGATCCCCGGAGAGTCACAGATACGCAGTATTTT.

V is TRBV7-9 and J is TRBJ2-5; 7 nucleotides match TRBD2. Unmatched junction bases numbered 1, after V lost 0 bases and J lost 0 bases. Germline values: CDR1 SEHNR, CDR2 FQNEAQ (reference sequence). The CDR3 loop spans 15 amino acids. CDR3 DNA: TGTGCCAGCAGCTTAGCGGGAGGGTACCAAGAGACCCAGTACTTC. Translation gives CASSLAGGYQETQYF.

This rearrangement joins TRBV19 to TRBJ1-3; TRBD1 matches at 8 bases. This CDR3 comprises 18 residues. V was clipped by 0 bases and J by 0 bases; unmatched bases: 7. Germline V gene data show CDR1 as LNHDA and CDR2 as SQIVND (reference sequence). This CDR3 is CASSIESGTGLSGNTIYF. CDR3 coding DNA: TGTGCCAGTAGTATAGAATCCGGGACAGGTCTCTCTGGAAACACCATATATTTT.

This chain uses TRBV24-1 with TRBJ2-2, with 11 bases identical to TRBD2. This CDR3 contains 17 residues. The V gene end was trimmed by 4 bases and the J gene end by 5 bases; junction bases not matched to a gene: 8. Germline CDR1 reads KGHDR; CDR2 reads SFDVKD. The CDR3 DNA follows: TGTGCCACCAGTGACCCCATAGCGGGAGGGGGTACCGGGGAGCTGTTTTTT. It encodes CATSDPIAGGGTGELFF.